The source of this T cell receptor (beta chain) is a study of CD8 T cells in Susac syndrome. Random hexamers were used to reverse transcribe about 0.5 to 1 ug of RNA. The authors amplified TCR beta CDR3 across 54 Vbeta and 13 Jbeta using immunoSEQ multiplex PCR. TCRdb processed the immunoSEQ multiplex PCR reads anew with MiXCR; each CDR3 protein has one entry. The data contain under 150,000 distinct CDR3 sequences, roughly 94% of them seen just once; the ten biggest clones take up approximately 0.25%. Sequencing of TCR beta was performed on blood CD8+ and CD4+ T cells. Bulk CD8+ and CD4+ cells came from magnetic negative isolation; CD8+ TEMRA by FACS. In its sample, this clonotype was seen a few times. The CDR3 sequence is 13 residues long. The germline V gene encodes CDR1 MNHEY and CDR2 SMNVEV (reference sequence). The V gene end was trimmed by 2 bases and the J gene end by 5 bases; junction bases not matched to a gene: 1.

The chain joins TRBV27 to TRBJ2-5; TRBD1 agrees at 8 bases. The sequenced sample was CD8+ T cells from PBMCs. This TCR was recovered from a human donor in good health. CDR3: CASSLQGAETQYF. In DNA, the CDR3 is TGTGCCAGCAGTTTACAGGGGGCTGAGACCCAGTACTTC.